These 16 T cell receptor beta chains were sequenced from one sample in a study of vaccination and CD4 T cells after COVID-19. Treatment in this sample: roughly 11-day PBMC culture with coronavirus spike peptide pools or control peptides (ViraFEST assay). Cultured CD4+ T cell DNA underwent sequencing with the Oncomine TCR Beta short-read assay. Each CDR3 protein gets one entry after TCRdb re-called the PCR reads with MiXCR. The data contain about 13,000 distinct CDR3 sequences, around 29% of them seen just once; the ten biggest clones take up roughly 30%. These receptors have no known antigen. The specimen was CD4+ T cells from blood, cultured in vitro, collected before SARS-CoV-2 vaccination. Receptor source: a human donor who received a COVID-19 vaccine.

The chain recombines TRBV14 with TRBJ2-1; 10 bases are a match to TRBD2. With V trimmed by 4 bases and J by 0 bases, 9 bases remained unmatched. Germline values: CDR1 SGHDN, CDR2 FVKESK. This CDR3 has 18 amino acids. This CDR3 is CASSRVNSGGSSYNEQFF. CDR3 nucleotide sequence: TGTGCCAGCAGCCGAGTTAATAGCGGGGGGTCCTCCTACAATGAGCAGTTCTTC.

This chain connects TRBV2 to TRBJ1-4; D gene uncertain. This CDR3 is built from 13 residues. Germline V gene lookup returns CDR1 SNHLY and CDR2 FYNNEI. The germline V and J ends were trimmed by 7 bases and 8 bases, with 14 bases remaining between them. The CDR3 DNA reads as TGTGCCAGCACTCCCATGAGTGGGGAAAAACTGTTTTTT. Protein product: CASTPMSGEKLFF.

CDR3 nucleotides: TGTGCCAGCGGGACAGCTGGAAACACCATATATTTT. Translation gives CASGTAGNTIYF. The chain links TRBV25-1 to TRBJ1-3; 7 nucleotides match TRBD1. V lost 8 bases, J lost 2 bases, and 0 bases stayed unmatched. The V gene's germline CDR1 is MGHDK and CDR2 SYGVNS. This CDR3 has 12 residues.

The chain uses TRBV29-1 and TRBJ1-5; D is uncertain. V was pared by 4 bases and J by 0 bases, with 13 bases between. There are 15 residues in the CDR3. Per germline, CDR1 SQVTM and CDR2 ANQGSEA. CDR3 bases: TGCAGCGTTGCGATCTACAGAGATAGCAATCAGCCCCAGCATTTT. The encoded protein is CSVAIYRDSNQPQHF.

This rearrangement joins TRBV24-1 to TRBJ2-6; a weak D match, TRBD1 (5 bases). Germline assignment: CDR1 KGHDR and CDR2 SFDVKD. This CDR3 has 16 residues. Trimming shortened V by 2 bases and J by 4 bases, and 11 bases separated the two germline ends. CDR3 bases: TGTGCCACCAGTGATTCAGGGCATCCCGGGGCCAACGTCCTGACTTTC. Encoded protein: CATSDSGHPGANVLTF.

The genes are TRBV19 and TRBJ2-2; possibly TRBD1 for D (5 bases). The CDR3 covers 13 residues. The V end was cut by 6 bases, the J end by 7 bases, with 12 bases between. Germline V gene sequence: CDR1 LNHDA, CDR2 SQIVND (reference sequence). CDR3 sequence (DNA): TGTGCCAGTAGAGAGCAGGGTATCGGGGAGCTGTTTTTT. Translating gives CASREQGIGELFF.

The chain carries TRBV11-3 and TRBJ2-5, with D possibly TRBD2 on 7 matching bases. Trimming cost V 2 bases and J 5 bases, with 15 bases left between them. The V gene's germline CDR1 is SGHNT and CDR2 YENEEA. This CDR3 comprises 15 residues. The CDR3 bases are TGTGCCAGCAGCTTACCGGGCGGGGGCGCGGAGACCCAGTACTTC. Amino acids: CASSLPGGGAETQYF.

This clonotype was counted between two and nine times. The chain combines TRBV6-5 with TRBJ2-7; no clear D gene. This CDR3 spans 17 amino acids. Germline CDR1 and CDR2: MNHEY and SVGAGI. V was clipped by 0 bases and J by 2 bases, with 17 bases between them. The CDR3 region has the DNA TGTGCCAGCAGTTACTCGGTATCTAGATATAGAACCTACGAGCAGTACTTC. This gives the protein CASSYSVSRYRTYEQYF.

The genes are TRBV18 and TRBJ1-1; TRBD1 matches 12 bases. The germline CDR1 and CDR2 sequences are KGHSH and LQKENI. This CDR3 has 18 amino acids. V shed 1 base, J shed 3 bases, and the junction held 9 bases outside the gene matches. This CDR3 is CASSPQWGQGAQYTEAFF. The DNA of the CDR3 is TGTGCCAGCTCACCACAATGGGGACAGGGGGCTCAGTACACTGAAGCTTTCTTT.

The rearrangement uses TRBV6-1 and TRBJ2-1; perhaps TRBD2 as D (5 bases). Germline V gene sequence: CDR1 MNHNS, CDR2 SASEGT. The CDR3 covers 12 residues. Trimming shortened V by 6 bases and J by 7 bases, and 10 bases separated the two germline ends. CDR3: CASRIIANEQFF. The CDR3 DNA reads as TGTGCCAGCAGGATAATAGCGAATGAGCAGTTCTTC.

This clonotype was observed a handful of times. The CDR3 protein is CASSLSLIGDRVYEQYF. CDR3 bases: TGTGCCAGCAGCTTATCCCTTATTGGGGACAGGGTTTACGAGCAGTACTTC. The chain couples TRBV7-8 to TRBJ2-7; TRBD1 aligns across 9 bases. Germline-derived CDR1 and CDR2 are SGHVS and FQNEAQ. With 2 bases clipped from V and 4 bases from J, the junction kept 12 bases outside the gene matches. The CDR3 contains 17 residues.

The chain combines TRBV7-2 with TRBJ1-3; perhaps TRBD1 as D (5 bases). This CDR3 comprises 16 residues. V was clipped by 1 base and J by 3 bases, with 13 bases between them. Per germline, CDR1 SGHTA and CDR2 FQGNSA. The CDR3 nucleotides read TGTGCCAGCAGCTTAGTAGGCCAGGGAGATGGAAACACCATATATTTT. Its translation is CASSLVGQGDGNTIYF.

This clonotype occurred a few times. CDR3 amino acids: CSASEGPSQPQHF. The CDR3 nucleotides are TGCAGTGCTAGTGAAGGGCCCTCCCAGCCCCAGCATTTT. The chain recombines TRBV20-1 with TRBJ1-5; D gene ambiguous. CDR3 size: 13 residues. Per the germline V gene, CDR1 is DFQATT and CDR2 is SNEGSKA (reference sequence). Trimming took 3 bases from V and 7 from J, leaving 13 bases between them.

Only a few counts were recorded for this clonotype. V usage is TRBV5-1 and J usage is TRBJ2-2; D remains unclear. The germline V gene has CDR1 SGHRS and CDR2 YFSETQ. Deletions cut 0 bases from V and 0 bases from J, with 6 bases between. The CDR3 contains 15 residues. CDR3 residues: CASSLDRSNTGELFF. CDR3 DNA: TGCGCCAGCAGCTTGGACAGATCGAACACCGGGGAGCTGTTTTTT.

Within the sample, this clonotype is medium-sized (0.01 to 0.1%). The chain links TRBV10-3 to TRBJ1-6; D is perhaps TRBD1 (6 bases). Germline loops: CDR1 ENHRY, CDR2 SYGVKD. There are 13 residues in the CDR3. Trimming cost V 5 bases and J 7 bases, with 9 bases left between them. CDR3 region: CAISIGQNSPLHF. CDR3 in DNA: TGTGCCATCAGTATAGGACAGAATTCACCCCTCCACTTT.

In this sample, this clonotype is large. The chain employs TRBV24-1 and TRBJ2-1; 7 nucleotides agree with TRBD2. This CDR3 has 18 residues. V was pared by 4 bases and J by 7 bases, with 18 bases of the junction left unmatched. Germline values: CDR1 KGHDR, CDR2 SFDVKD. CDR3 amino acids: CATSDPVGERGERNEQFF. The CDR3 DNA follows: TGTGCCACCAGTGACCCAGTGGGGGAGCGGGGCGAAAGGAATGAGCAGTTCTTC.